This record concerns one T cell receptor (beta chain) sequence. The antigen is not known. This sample was included in a study of shared clonotypes between healthy human individuals. The overall study: Researchers assigned three CD4 naive, three CD4 memory, two CD8 naive and one CD8 memory plate to each donor. Study-wide results and limits: Several donors had 4% to 6.5% of their naive CD4 clonotypes in common. Rarefaction gave evidence that sorted-subset sequencing remained incomplete despite large depth.

Each donor was a Caucasian adult residing in Nashville, Tennessee. TCRdb keeps only in-frame clones here, not all; method: immunoSEQ multiplex PCR. The sample yields around 1.6 million clones, approximately 98% seen once. V was cut by 3 bases and J by 1 base, with 22 bases left in between. The CDR3 contains 18 residues. In germline, CDR1 is LNHDA, CDR2 SQIVND (reference sequence). The chain uses TRBV19 and TRBJ2-7, with D possibly matching TRBD2 (5 bases). The material sequenced was naive CD4+ T cells sorted from blood. Described subset: CD45RA+ positively selected. This clonotype was sampled from a man in his thirties or forties in good health. The CDR3 DNA reads as TGTGCCAGTAGTATCGTTTCGTTGCCCCGGGGAAGGTCCTACGAGCAGTACTTC. Its protein product is CASSIVSLPRGRSYEQYF.